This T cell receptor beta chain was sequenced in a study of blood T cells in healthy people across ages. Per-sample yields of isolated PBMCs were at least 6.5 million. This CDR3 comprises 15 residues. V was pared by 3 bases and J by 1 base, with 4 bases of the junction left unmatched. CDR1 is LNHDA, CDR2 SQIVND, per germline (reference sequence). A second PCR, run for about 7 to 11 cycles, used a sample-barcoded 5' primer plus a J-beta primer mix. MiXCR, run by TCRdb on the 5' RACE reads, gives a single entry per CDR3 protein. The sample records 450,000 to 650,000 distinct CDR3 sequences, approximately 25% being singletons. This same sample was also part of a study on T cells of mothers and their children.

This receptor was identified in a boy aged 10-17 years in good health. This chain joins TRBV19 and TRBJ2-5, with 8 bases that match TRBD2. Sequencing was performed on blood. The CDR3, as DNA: TGTGCCAGTAGTATGCTAGCGGGCCCCCAAGAGACCCAGTACTTC. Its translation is CASSMLAGPQETQYF.